A single sample is the source of the 10 T cell receptor beta chains below, sequenced in a study of blood T cells in healthy people across ages. It was with a sample-barcoded 5' primer and a J-beta primer mix that a second PCR of roughly 7 to 11 cycles was run. MiXCR was run by TCRdb on the 5' RACE reads, yielding one entry per CDR3 protein. The sample comprises fewer than 900,000 distinct CDR3 sequences, roughly 43% of which are singletons, and approximately 22% rests with the top ten. Sequencing was done on a sample of blood. The receptor set was obtained from a woman aged 60-75 years in good health.

The chain couples TRBV25-1 to TRBJ2-1, with TRBD2 matching 14 bases. The CDR3 loop spans 18 amino acids. Germline V CDR1 and CDR2: MGHDK, SYGVNS. J lost 2 bases, V lost 4 bases, and 7 bases had no gene match. The CDR3 nucleotides read TGTGCCAGCAGTGTGGGGACTAGCGGGAGAAGCACCTACAATGAGCAGTTCTTC. It translates to CASSVGTSGRSTYNEQFF. The full variable domain, with the rest looked up from reference TRBV25-1 and TRBJ2-1, is EADIYQTPRYLVIGTGKKITLECSQTMGHDKMYWYQQDPGMELHLIHYSYGVNSTEKGDLSSESTVSRIRTEHFPLTLESARPSHTSQYLCASSVGTSGRSTYNEQFFGPGTRLTVL.

The chain uses TRBV10-3 and TRBJ2-3; 7 nucleotides agree with TRBD2. This CDR3 region has 13 residues. Trimming took 11 bases from V and 1 from J; bases not matched to a gene: 6. Germline CDR1 and CDR2: ENHRY and SYGVKD. This CDR3 is CAVTGRGTDTQYF. The CDR3 DNA is TGTGCCGTCACTGGGAGGGGCACAGATACGCAGTATTTT.

Only one count was recorded for this clonotype. The V and J genes are TRBV4-3 and TRBJ1-2, with TRBD1 as a possible D gene (5 bases). CDR1 is LGHNA, CDR2 YSLEER, per germline. The V gene lost 1 base and the J gene lost 6 bases, with 15 bases spanning the gap. This CDR3 spans 15 amino acids. The DNA for the CDR3 is TGCGCCAGCAGCCAAGTCCTCGACAGAAACCATGGCTACACCTTC. Translated: CASSQVLDRNHGYTF.

This clonotype has only a few counts. The V and J genes are TRBV20-1 and TRBJ1-6; D is perhaps TRBD1 (6 bases). The ends were cut back, 0 bases at V and 6 bases at J, with 12 bases in the middle. The CDR3 runs to 15 residues. CDR1 and CDR2 from the germline V gene are DFQATT and SNEGSKA (reference sequence). In nucleotides, the CDR3 is TGCAGTGCTAGAGACGGGAACAGGGTTAATTCACCCCTCCACTTT. Its protein product is CSARDGNRVNSPLHF.

The chain combines TRBV7-6 with TRBJ2-3; D is undetermined. The CDR3 covers 15 residues. V was pared by 0 bases and J by 0 bases, with 7 bases between. Looked up from germline, CDR1 is SGHVS and CDR2 is FNYEAQ. The CDR3, as DNA: TGTGCCAGCAGCTTAGCTGAGCACAGCACAGATACGCAGTATTTT. Amino acids: CASSLAEHSTDTQYF.

The J gene is TRBJ2-7, the V gene TRBV20-1; tentatively, D is TRBD1 (6 bases). The J call may be in error: the DNA end matches TRBJ2-5 better. This CDR3 is 13 amino acids long. Germline V gene lookup returns CDR1 DFQATT and CDR2 SNEGSKA (reference sequence). CDR3 protein: CSATTGMVETQYF. The CDR3 DNA sequence: TGCAGTGCTACAACAGGGATGGTGGAGACCCAGTACTTC.

This clonotype has just a few counts. The chain joins TRBV14 to TRBJ2-7, with D possibly matching TRBD2 (5 bases). CDR1 is SGHDN and CDR2 is FVKESK in the germline V gene. V gave up 5 bases and J gave up 2 bases, with 10 bases separating them. The CDR3 length is 13 residues. In DNA, the CDR3 is TGTGCCAGCAGCTACGCGGGTCCCTACGAGCAGTACTTC. Translating it yields CASSYAGPYEQYF.

The rearrangement uses TRBV18 and TRBJ2-7; D may be TRBD1 (5 bases). Deletions cut 4 bases from V and 0 bases from J, with 16 bases between. CDR3 length: 16 amino acids. CDR1 is KGHSH and CDR2 is LQKENI in the germline V gene. CDR3: CASSQSRTTNSYEQYF. As DNA, the CDR3 is TGTGCCAGCTCACAATCCAGGACAACCAACTCCTACGAGCAGTACTTC.

The chain has TRBV28 and TRBJ2-1, with 8 bases aligning to TRBD2. This CDR3 is built from 14 residues. Germline assignment: CDR1 MDHEN and CDR2 SYDVKM. V was clipped by 5 bases and J by 7 bases; unmatched bases: 7. CDR3: CASSPGGGKNEQFF. CDR3 nucleotides: TGTGCCAGCAGTCCCGGGGGGGGTAAAAATGAGCAGTTCTTC.

Notes on this clonotype: At one end, the junction sequence differs from germline, possibly due to a read error. The rearrangement joins TRBV5-6 to TRBJ2-1; 8 bases are shared with TRBD2. Germline V gene sequence: CDR1 SGHDT, CDR2 YYEEEE. CDR3 length equals 16 residues. For the CDR3, the DNA is TGTGCCTGCAGCTTGGTGGCTAGCGGGCCCTACAATGAGCAGTTCTTC. Encoded protein: CACSLVASGPYNEQFF. The full variable domain, its missing parts supplied by reference TRBV5-6 and TRBJ2-1, is DAGVTQSPTHLIKTRGQQVTLRCSPKSGHDTVSWYQQALGQGPQFIFQYYEEEERQRGNFPDRFSGHQFPNYSSELNVNALLLGDSALYLCACSLVASGPYNEQFFGPGTRLTVL.